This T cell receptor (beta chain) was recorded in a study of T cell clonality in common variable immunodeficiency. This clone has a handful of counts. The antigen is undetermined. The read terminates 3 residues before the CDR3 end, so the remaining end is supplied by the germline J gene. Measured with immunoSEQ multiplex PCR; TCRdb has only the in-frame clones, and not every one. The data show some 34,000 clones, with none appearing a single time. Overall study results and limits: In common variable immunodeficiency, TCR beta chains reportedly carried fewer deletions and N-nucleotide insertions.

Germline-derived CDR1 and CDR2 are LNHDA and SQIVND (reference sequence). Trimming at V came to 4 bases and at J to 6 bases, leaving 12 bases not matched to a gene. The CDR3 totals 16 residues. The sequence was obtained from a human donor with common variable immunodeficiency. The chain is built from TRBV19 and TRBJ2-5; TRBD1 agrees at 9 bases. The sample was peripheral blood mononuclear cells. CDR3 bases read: TGTGCCAGTAGTACAGGAACAGGGGGCGTGATGAAGACC. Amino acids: CASSTGTGGVMKT. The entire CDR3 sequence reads CASSTGTGGVMKTQYF.